A selection of T cell receptor beta chains follows, all from one sample in a study of PD-1 blockade in mismatch repair-deficient tumors. The table came from immunoSEQ multiplex PCR; TCRdb's copy has only in-frame clones and leaves some out. The table includes some 66,000 clones, approximately 90% detected once. Source: peripheral blood, taken 52 weeks after starting pembrolizumab. These receptors were collected from an adult with mismatch repair-deficient cancer. Both conserved end residues are part of each CDR3. D genes are given only for firm matches. Rows may omit the clone size; those that give it use once, few, many or a size class.

V gene	J gene	D gene	clone size	CDR3 DNA	CDR3 protein
TRBV7-6	TRBJ2-7	TRBD2	once	TGTGCCAGCAGCTCCCTAGCGGGAGGGCTTTACGAGCAGTACTTC	CASSSLAGGLYEQYF
TRBV6-1	TRBJ2-7	.	.	TGTGCCAGCAGCGCCGGGACGGGCTACGAGCAGTACTTC	CASSAGTGYEQYF
TRBV6-5	TRBJ2-7	TRBD2	.	TGTGCCAGCAGTGCGCTAGCGGGAGTTTACGAGCAGTACTTC	CASSALAGVYEQYF
TRBV6-1	TRBJ2-7	.	.	TGTGCCAGCAGTGAAGCCTTTGCGGGAACGACCCTCTACGAGCAGTACTTC	CASSEAFAGTTLYEQYF
TRBV5-1	TRBJ2-7	.	.	TGCGCCAGCAGCTTGGCTAGGGGGGGGCGACACGAGCAGTACTTC	CASSLARGGRHEQYF
TRBV6-1	TRBJ2-1	TRBD2	few	TGTGCCAGCAGTGCCGGACTAGCGGCCTTATACAATGAGCAGTTCTTC	CASSAGLAALYNEQFF
TRBV28	TRBJ1-5	.	.	TGTGCCAGCAGTCCCCAAAGGGGTTGGCAGCCCCAGCATTTT	CASSPQRGWQPQHF
TRBV5-3	TRBJ2-7	.	once	TGTGCCAGCAGCTCCTGGGGTATATCGGACGAGCAGTACTTC	CASSSWGISDEQYF
TRBV7-3	TRBJ2-3	.	.	TGTGCCAGCAGCACTAACGCGGCGGCCCCGGGAGATACGCAGTATTTT	CASSTNAAAPGDTQYF
TRBV5-1	TRBJ2-2	.	.	TGCGCCAGCAGGAGAGGGGCGAACACCGGGGAGCTGTTTTTT	CASRRGANTGELFF
TRBV27	TRBJ1-5	TRBD1	.	TGTGCCAGTAGGTTGCAGGGGGCGAATCAGCCCCAGCATTTT	CASRLQGANQPQHF
TRBV5-1	TRBJ2-7	TRBD1	.	TGCGCCAGCAGCTTGGTTGGACAGGGGTTCGCCGAGCAGTACTTC	CASSLVGQGFAEQYF
TRBV9	TRBJ2-1	.	once	TGTGCCAGCAGCGGCGCGGATTACAATGAGCAGTTCTTC	CASSGADYNEQFF
TRBV6-1	TRBJ2-7	.	few	TGTGCCAGCAGTGAGGGGTTCTACGAGCAGTACTTC	CASSEGFYEQYF
TRBV5-1	TRBJ1-2	.	.	TGCGCCAGCAGCACTGGACAGACCTCTAACTATGGCTACACCTTC	CASSTGQTSNYGYTF
TRBV9	TRBJ1-4	TRBD1	.	TGTGCCAGCAGCGCCTCAGGGACAGGGAACGAAAAACTGTTTTTT	CASSASGTGNEKLFF
TRBV30	TRBJ1-1	.	.	TGTGCCTGGAGTGTGTTACAGGCGAACCCTGAAGCTTTCTTT	CAWSVLQANPEAFF
TRBV19	TRBJ2-2	.	.	TGTGCCAGTGGAGTCGGGGCCCGGGAGCTGTTTTTT	CASGVGARELFF
TRBV5-4	TRBJ1-1	.	.	TGTGCCAGCAGCTTGCGGAACACTGAAGCTTTCTTT	CASSLRNTEAFF
TRBV2	TRBJ2-5	.	.	TGTGCCAGCAGTGCGGACAGCAATCAAGAGACCCAGTACTTC	CASSADSNQETQYF
TRBV4-1	TRBJ2-7	.	.	TGCGCCAGCAGCCAAGGAGGGGGGAGGGCCCACGAGCAGTACTTC	CASSQGGGRAHEQYF
TRBV10-2	TRBJ1-1	TRBD1	.	TGCGCCAGCAGTGAGTCGAAAGGGACAGCGATGAACACTGAAGCTTTCTTT	CASSESKGTAMNTEAFF
TRBV19	TRBJ1-5	.	few	TGTGCCAGTAGTCTGACCAGGAGCCCAACCTTGCATTTT	CASSLTRSPTLHF
TRBV4-2	TRBJ2-7	.	.	TGTGCCAGCAGCCCTAACTGGGGGGACGAGCAGTACTTC	CASSPNWGDEQYF
TRBV14	TRBJ2-1	.	.	TGTGCCAGCAGCCTTACCATTTACAATGAGCAGTTCTTC	CASSLTIYNEQFF
TRBV7-9	TRBJ2-2	.	.	TGTGCCAGCAGCTTCGTAGGAGTCGGGGAGCTGTTTTTT	CASSFVGVGELFF
TRBV7-9	TRBJ2-7	TRBD2	.	TGTGCCAGCAGCCCTTTGAAAGGAGGACTAGCGGGAAACGAGCAGTACTTC	CASSPLKGGLAGNEQYF
TRBV7-6	TRBJ2-1	TRBD2	.	TGTGCCAGCAGCTTAAGGCCTAGCGGGAGCTATAACAATGAGCAGTTCTTC	CASSLRPSGSYNNEQFF
TRBV27	TRBJ2-7	.	.	TGTGCCAGCAGTTTATCGGGGGTACGGGAGCAGTACTTC	CASSLSGVREQYF
TRBV19	TRBJ2-5	TRBD2	.	TGTGCCAGTAGCACAGGACTAGCGGGGGTAGGGGAGACCCAGTACTTC	CASSTGLAGVGETQYF
TRBV5-1	TRBJ2-6	.	.	TGCGCCAGCAGCTTTGCAGTAGGTGGGGCCAACGTCCTGACTTTC	CASSFAVGGANVLTF
TRBV28	TRBJ2-6	.	.	TGTGCCAGCAGCTACCAGCCTGGGGCCAACGTCCTGACTTTC	CASSYQPGANVLTF
TRBV4-1	TRBJ1-2	.	few	TGCGCCAGCAGCCGTTATACCGGACAGCCGGACGGCTACACCTTC	CASSRYTGQPDGYTF
TRBV6-1	TRBJ2-6	TRBD1	.	TGTGCCAGCAGTGTCCGGACAGGACGCTCTGGGGCCAACGTCCTGACTTTC	CASSVRTGRSGANVLTF
TRBV2	TRBJ2-7	.	once	TGTGCCAGCAGTGATGACAGGCTCTCCTACGAGCAGTACTTC	CASSDDRLSYEQYF
TRBV14	TRBJ1-1	.	.	TGTGCCAGCAGCCGAGATGGGGGGCCGGGCACTGAAGCTTTCTTT	CASSRDGGPGTEAFF
TRBV25-1	TRBJ2-1	.	.	TGTGCCAGCAGTGTAAGGGACGGCTACAATGAGCAGTTCTTC	CASSVRDGYNEQFF
TRBV9	TRBJ2-1	.	.	TGTGCCAGCAGCGTCGGAGGCTCCCCCATTACCTACAATGAGCAGTTCTTC	CASSVGGSPITYNEQFF
TRBV27	TRBJ2-7	TRBD2	.	TGTGCCAGCAGTAGCGGGAGGACCTACGAGCAGTACTTC	CASSSGRTYEQYF
TRBV21-1	TRBJ1-2	.	.	TGTGCCAGCAGCAAACTGAACCTGGGTGGCTATGGCTACACCTTC	CASSKLNLGGYGYTF
TRBV19	TRBJ2-7	.	.	TGTGCCAGTAGTGGTTCCTGGGGCGGCTCCTACGAGCAGTACTTC	CASSGSWGGSYEQYF
TRBV4-2	TRBJ2-3	TRBD1	.	TGTGCCAGCAGCCAAGGACGGACAGGCACCTTGGGCACAGATACGCAGTATTTT	CASSQGRTGTLGTDTQYF
TRBV30	TRBJ1-3	.	.	TGTGCCTGGGCCCGGGGGAGCCGCACTGGAAACACCATATATTTT	CAWARGSRTGNTIYF